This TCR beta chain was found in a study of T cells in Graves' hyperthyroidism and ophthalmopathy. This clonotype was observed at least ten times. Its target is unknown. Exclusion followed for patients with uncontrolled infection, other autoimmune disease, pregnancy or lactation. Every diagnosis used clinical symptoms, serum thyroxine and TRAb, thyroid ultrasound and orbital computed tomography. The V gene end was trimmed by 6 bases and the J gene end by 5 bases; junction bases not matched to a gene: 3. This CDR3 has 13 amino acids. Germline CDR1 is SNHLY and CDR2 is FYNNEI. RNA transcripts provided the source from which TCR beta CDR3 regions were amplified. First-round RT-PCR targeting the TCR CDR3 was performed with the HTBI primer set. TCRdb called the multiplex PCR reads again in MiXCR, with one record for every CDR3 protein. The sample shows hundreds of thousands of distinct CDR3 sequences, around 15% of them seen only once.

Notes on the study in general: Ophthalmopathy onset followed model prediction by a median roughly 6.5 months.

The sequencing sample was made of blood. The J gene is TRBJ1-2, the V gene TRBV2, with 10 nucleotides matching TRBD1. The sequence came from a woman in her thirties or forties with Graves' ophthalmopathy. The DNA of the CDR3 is TGTGCCAGCAGCGGGACAGGGGTTTATGGCTACACCTTC. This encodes CASSGTGVYGYTF.